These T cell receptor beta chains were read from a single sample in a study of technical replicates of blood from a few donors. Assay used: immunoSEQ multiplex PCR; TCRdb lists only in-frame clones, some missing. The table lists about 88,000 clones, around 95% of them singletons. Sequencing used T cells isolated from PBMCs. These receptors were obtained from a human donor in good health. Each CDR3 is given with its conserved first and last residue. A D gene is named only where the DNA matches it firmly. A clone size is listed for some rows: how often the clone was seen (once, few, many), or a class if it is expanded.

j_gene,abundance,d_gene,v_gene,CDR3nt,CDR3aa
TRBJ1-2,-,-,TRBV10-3,TGTGCCATCAGTGACTATGACGGACTGTATGGCTACACCTTC,CAISDYDGLYGYTF
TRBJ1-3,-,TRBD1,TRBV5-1,TGCGCCAGCAGCTTGGACAGGGGGCGGGACACCATATATTTT,CASSLDRGRDTIYF
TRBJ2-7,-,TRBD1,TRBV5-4,TGTGCCAGCAGCCCGGAGGGACAGGCCTACGAGCAGTACTTC,CASSPEGQAYEQYF
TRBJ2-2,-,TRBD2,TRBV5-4,TGTGCCAGCAGCCCGGGACTAGCGGGAGCCGGGGAGCTGTTTTTT,CASSPGLAGAGELFF
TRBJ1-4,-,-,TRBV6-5,TGTGCCAGCAGAGAGGGAAATGAAAAACTGTTTTTT,CASREGNEKLFF
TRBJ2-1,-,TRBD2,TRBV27,TGTGCCAGCAAAGGACTAGCCGACTATATTAATGAGCAGTTCTTC,CASKGLADYINEQFF
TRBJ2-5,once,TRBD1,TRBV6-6,TGTGCCAGCAGTTATATTCAGGGGGCGGATGAGACCCAGTACTTC,CASSYIQGADETQYF
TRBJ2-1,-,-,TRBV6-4,TGTGCCAGCAGTGACTCCGAGGAACACAATGAGCAGTTCTTC,CASSDSEEHNEQFF
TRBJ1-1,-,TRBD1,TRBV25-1,TGTGCCAGCGTTGGCTTGACAGGGCCGAACACTGAAGCTTTCTTT,CASVGLTGPNTEAFF
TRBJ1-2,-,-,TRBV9,TGTGCCAGCAGCGCGGGGGGGGCAGGAAAACTTATAAACTATGGCTACACCTTC,CASSAGGAGKLINYGYTF
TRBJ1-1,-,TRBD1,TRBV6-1,TGTGCCAGCACGGGACAGCTGAACACTGAAGCTTTCTTT,CASTGQLNTEAFF
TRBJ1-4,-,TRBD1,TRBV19,TGTGCCAGTAGTTCCACAGGGGGCAGTGAAAAACTGTTTTTT,CASSSTGGSEKLFF
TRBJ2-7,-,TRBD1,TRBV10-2,TGCGCCAGCAGTGATCCTCCAGGGGGCGACGACGAGCAGTACTTC,CASSDPPGGDDEQYF
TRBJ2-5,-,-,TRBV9,TGTGCCAGCAGCGTAGGGTTTGGCTTTCAAGAGACCCAGTACTTC,CASSVGFGFQETQYF
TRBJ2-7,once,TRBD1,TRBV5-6,TGTGCCAGCAGCCGGGACAGGGGCTACGAGCAGTACTTC,CASSRDRGYEQYF
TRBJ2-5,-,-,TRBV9,TGTGCCAGCAGCGTAGGATTGAGGGCTAGGGAGACCCAGTACTTC,CASSVGLRARETQYF
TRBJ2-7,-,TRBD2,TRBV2,TGTGCCAGCAAGCCCCGGACGGGGGGACCCGAGCAGTACTTC,CASKPRTGGPEQYF
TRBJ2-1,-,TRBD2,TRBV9,TGTGCCAGCAGCGTAAGCCCGGGAGGGCCCTACAATGAGCAGTTCTTC,CASSVSPGGPYNEQFF
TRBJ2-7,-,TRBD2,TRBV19,TGTGCCAGTAGTATAGATCAGGGTAGCGGGGCCTACGAGCAGTACTTC,CASSIDQGSGAYEQYF
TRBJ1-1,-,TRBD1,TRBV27,TGTGCCAGCAGTATGGACAGGGGAATGAACACTGAAGCTTTCTTT,CASSMDRGMNTEAFF
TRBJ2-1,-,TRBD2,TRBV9,TGTGCCAGCAGCGCTCCCGGGACTAGCGGGAGTATCCACAATGAGCAGTTCTTC,CASSAPGTSGSIHNEQFF
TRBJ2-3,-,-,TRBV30,TGTGCCATAGGAACGGGAGTGGGCACAGATACGCAGTATTTT,CAIGTGVGTDTQYF
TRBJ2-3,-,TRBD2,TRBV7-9,TGTGCCAGCAGCTTAATGGGGACTAGCGGGAGACCTAGCACAGATACGCAGTATTTT,CASSLMGTSGRPSTDTQYF